The source of this T cell receptor (beta chain) is a study of patients and donors after allogeneic stem cell transplantation. TCRdb reanalysed the RT-PCR reads using MiXCR and keeps one entry per CDR3 protein. Here the sample spans approximately 200,000 distinct CDR3 sequences, roughly 40% being singletons. This CDR3 contains 14 residues. V shed 6 bases and J 15 bases; nucleotides not matched to a gene: 17. Germline V gene lookup returns CDR1 SQVTM and CDR2 ANQGSEA. The sequenced material came from blood, either unsorted or a sorted T cell fraction (not recorded which). The source of this sequence is a human donor who was either an allogeneic HSCT recipient or a stem cell or donor lymphocyte infusion donor (not recorded which). It is not recorded whose cells these are; they may come from a transplant donor. This chain connects TRBV29-1 to TRBJ2-1, with 10 positions matching TRBD2. The CDR3, as DNA: TGCAGCGTAACTATTAGCGGGAGGTATCCCGCTCCGTTCTTC. Amino acids: CSVTISGRYPAPFF.